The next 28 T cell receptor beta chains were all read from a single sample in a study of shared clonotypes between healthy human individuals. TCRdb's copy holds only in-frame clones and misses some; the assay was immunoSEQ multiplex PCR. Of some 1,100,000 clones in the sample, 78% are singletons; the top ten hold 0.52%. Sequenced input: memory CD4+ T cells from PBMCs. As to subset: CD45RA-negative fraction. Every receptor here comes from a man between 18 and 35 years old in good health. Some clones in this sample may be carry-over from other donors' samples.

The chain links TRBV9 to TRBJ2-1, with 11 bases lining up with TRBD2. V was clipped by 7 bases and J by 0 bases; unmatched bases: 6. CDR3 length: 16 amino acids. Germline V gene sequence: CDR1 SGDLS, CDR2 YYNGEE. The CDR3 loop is CASGRTSGHSYNEQFF. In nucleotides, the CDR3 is TGTGCCAGCGGCCGGACTAGCGGGCACTCCTACAATGAGCAGTTCTTC.

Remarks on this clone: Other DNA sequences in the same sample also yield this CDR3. For the CDR3, the DNA is TGTGCCAGCAGTTTAGGTGGTTATGGCTACACCTTC. This gives the protein CASSLGGYGYTF. The rearrangement joins TRBV28 to TRBJ1-2; D is unclear. The CDR3 spans 12 residues. V gave up 2 bases and J gave up 5 bases, with 6 bases separating them. Germline lookup yields CDR1 MDHEN and CDR2 SYDVKM.

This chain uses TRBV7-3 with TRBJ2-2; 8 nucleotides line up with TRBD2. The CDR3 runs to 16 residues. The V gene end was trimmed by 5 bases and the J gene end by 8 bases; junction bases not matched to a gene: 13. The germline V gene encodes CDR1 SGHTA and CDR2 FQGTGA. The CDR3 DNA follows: TGTGCCAGCAGCCCAAGCCCGGGAGGGCCTCAGGGGGAGCTGTTTTTT. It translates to CASSPSPGGPQGELFF. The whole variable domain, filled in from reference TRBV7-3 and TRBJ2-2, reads GAGVSQTPSNKVTEKGKYVELRCDPISGHTALYWYRQSLGQGPEFLIYFQGTGAADDSGLPNDRFFAVRPEGSVSTLKIQRTERGDSAVYLCASSPSPGGPQGELFFGEGSRLTVL.

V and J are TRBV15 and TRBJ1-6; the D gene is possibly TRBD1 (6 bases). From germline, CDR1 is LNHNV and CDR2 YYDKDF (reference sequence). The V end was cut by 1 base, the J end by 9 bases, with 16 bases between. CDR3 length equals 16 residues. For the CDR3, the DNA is TGTGCCACCAGCAGAGGTCGGGGGCTAGTCGGTTCACCCCTCCACTTT. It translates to CATSRGRGLVGSPLHF.

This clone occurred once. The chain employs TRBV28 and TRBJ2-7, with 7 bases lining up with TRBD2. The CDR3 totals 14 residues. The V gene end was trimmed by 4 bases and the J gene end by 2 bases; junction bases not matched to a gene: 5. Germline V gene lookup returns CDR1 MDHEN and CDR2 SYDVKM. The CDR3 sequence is CASSSGGQTYEQYF. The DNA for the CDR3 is TGTGCCAGCAGTTCGGGAGGACAAACCTACGAGCAGTACTTC.

The CDR3: CASSSEKGNYGYTF. CDR3 coding DNA: TGTGCCAGCAGCTCTGAAAAAGGGAACTATGGCTACACCTTC. The chain joins TRBV21-1 to TRBJ1-2. TRBV21-1 corresponds to a pseudogene. The CDR3 sequence is 14 residues long.

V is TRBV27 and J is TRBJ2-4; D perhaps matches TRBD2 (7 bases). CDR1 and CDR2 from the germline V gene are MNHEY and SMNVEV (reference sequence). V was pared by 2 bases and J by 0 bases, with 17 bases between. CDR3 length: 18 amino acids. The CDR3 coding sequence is TGTGCCAGCAGTTTAGGGGGCCGGCTAGCGGTAGCCAAAAACATTCAGTACTTC. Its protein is CASSLGGRLAVAKNIQYF.

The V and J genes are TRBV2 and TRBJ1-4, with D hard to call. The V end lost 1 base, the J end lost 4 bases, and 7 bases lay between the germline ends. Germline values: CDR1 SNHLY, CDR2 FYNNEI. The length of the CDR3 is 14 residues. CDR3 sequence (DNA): TGTGCCAGCAGTGAAGGGCGTGGTAATGAAAAACTGTTTTTT. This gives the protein CASSEGRGNEKLFF.

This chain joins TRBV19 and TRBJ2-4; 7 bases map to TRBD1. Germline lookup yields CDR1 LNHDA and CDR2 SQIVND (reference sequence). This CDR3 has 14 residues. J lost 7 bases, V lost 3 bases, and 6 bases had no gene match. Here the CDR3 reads CASSITGVANIQYF. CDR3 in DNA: TGTGCCAGTAGTATTACAGGGGTGGCGAACATTCAGTACTTC.

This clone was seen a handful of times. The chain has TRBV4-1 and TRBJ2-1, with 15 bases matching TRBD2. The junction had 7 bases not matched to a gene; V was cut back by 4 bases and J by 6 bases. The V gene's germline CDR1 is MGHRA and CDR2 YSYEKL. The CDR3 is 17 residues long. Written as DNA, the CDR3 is TGCGCCAGCAGCCGGGGACTAGCGGGAGGTAGTCCCAATGAGCAGTTCTTC. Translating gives CASSRGLAGGSPNEQFF.

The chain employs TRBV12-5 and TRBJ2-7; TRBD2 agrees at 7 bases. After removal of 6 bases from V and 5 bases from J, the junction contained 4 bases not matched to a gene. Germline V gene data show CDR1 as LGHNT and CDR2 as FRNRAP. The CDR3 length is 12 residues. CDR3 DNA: TGTGCTAGTGGCGGGAGGAACCACGAGCAGTACTTC. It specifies CASGGRNHEQYF.

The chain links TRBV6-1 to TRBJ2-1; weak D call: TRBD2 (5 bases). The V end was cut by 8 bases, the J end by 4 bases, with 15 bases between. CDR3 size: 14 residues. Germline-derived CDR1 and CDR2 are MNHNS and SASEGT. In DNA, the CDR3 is TGTGCCAGCCTTATGGGGAGCGAATACAATGAGCAGTTCTTC. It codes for CASLMGSEYNEQFF.

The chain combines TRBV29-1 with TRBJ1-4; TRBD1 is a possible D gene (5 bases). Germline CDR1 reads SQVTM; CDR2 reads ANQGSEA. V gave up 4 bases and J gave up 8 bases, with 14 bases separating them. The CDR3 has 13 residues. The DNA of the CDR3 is TGCAGCGTTGGTGGGGACGGAAACGAAAAACTGTTTTTT. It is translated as CSVGGDGNEKLFF.

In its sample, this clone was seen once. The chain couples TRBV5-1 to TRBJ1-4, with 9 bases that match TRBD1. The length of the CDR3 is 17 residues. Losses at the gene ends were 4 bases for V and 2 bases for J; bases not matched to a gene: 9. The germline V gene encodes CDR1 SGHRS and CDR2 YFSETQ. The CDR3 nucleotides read TGCGCCAGCAGCCCGGAACAGGGGGCGCATACTAATGAAAAACTGTTTTTT. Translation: CASSPEQGAHTNEKLFF.

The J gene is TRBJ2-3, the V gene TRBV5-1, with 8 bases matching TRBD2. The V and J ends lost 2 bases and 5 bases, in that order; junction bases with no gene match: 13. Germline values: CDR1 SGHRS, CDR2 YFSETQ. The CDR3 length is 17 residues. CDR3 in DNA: TGCGCCAGCAGCTTTGCAGTGAGGACGGCGGGGGGAGATACGCAGTATTTT. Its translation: CASSFAVRTAGGDTQYF.

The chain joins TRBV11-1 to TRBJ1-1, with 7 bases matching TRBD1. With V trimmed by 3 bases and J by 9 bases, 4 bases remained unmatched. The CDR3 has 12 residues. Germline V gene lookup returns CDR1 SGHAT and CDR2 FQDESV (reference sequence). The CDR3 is CASSFDRDKAFF. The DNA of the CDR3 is TGTGCCAGCAGCTTCGACAGGGATAAAGCTTTCTTT.

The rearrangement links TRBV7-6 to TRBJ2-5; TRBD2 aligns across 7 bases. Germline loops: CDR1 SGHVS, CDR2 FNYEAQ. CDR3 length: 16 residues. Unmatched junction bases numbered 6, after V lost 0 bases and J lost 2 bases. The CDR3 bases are TGTGCCAGCAGCTTAGCTGTGGCGGGGGTACAAGAGACCCAGTACTTC. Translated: CASSLAVAGVQETQYF. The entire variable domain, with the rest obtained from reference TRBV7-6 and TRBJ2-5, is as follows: GAGVSQSPRYKVTKRGQDVALRCDPISGHVSLYWYRQALGQGPEFLTYFNYEAQQDKSGLPNDRFSAERPEGSISTLTIQRTEQRDSAMYRCASSLAVAGVQETQYFGPGTRLLVL.

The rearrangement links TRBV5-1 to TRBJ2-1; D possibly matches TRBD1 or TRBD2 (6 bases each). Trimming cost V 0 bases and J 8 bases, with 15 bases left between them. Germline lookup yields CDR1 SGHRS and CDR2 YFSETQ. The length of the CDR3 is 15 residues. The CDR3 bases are TGCGCCAGCAGCTTGGAAGGGGGGAACGGCGATGAGCAGTTCTTC. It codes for CASSLEGGNGDEQFF.

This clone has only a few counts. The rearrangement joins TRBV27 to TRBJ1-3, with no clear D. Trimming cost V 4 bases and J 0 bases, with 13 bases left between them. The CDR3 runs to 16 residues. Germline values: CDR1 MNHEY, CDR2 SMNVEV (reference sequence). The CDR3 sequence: CASSSRARSSGNTIYF. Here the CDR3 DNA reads TGTGCCAGCAGTTCCCGGGCCAGGAGCTCTGGAAACACCATATATTTT.

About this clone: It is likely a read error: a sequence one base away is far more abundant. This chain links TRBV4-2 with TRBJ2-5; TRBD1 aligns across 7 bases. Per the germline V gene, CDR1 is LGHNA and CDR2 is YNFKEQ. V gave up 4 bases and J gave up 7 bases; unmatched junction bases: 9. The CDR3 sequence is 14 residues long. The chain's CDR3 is CASSLAGTEGTQYF. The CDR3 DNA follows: TGTGCCAGCAGCCTGGCCGGGACAGAAGGGACCCAGTACTTC.

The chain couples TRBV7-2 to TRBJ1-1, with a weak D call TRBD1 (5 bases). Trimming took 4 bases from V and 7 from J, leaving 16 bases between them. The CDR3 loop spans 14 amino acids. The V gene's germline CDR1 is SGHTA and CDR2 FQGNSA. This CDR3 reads CASSSQIGHSEAFF. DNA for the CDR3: TGTGCCAGCAGCTCACAGATCGGACACAGTGAAGCTTTCTTT.

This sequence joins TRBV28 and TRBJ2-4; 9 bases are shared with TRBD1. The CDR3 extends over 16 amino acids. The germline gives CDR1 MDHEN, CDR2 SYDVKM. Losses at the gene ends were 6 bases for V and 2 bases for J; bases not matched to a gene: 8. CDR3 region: CASSSSTGGSKNIQYF. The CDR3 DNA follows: TGTGCCAGCAGCTCAAGCACAGGGGGCTCCAAAAACATTCAGTACTTC.

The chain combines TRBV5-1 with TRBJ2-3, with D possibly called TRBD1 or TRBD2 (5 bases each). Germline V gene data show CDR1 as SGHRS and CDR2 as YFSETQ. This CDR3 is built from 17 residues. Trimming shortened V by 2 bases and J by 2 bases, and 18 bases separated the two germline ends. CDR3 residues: CASSFRPTAGATDTQYF. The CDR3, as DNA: TGCGCCAGCAGCTTTCGGCCCACGGCCGGGGCCACAGATACGCAGTATTTT.

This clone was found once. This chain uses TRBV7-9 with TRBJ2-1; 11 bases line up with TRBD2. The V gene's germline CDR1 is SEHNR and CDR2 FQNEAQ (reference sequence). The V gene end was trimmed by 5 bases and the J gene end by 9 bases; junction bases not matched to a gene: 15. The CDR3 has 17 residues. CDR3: CASSLPNRLAGRSEQFF. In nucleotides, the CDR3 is TGTGCCAGCAGCCTCCCAAACCGACTAGCGGGAAGGAGTGAGCAGTTCTTC.

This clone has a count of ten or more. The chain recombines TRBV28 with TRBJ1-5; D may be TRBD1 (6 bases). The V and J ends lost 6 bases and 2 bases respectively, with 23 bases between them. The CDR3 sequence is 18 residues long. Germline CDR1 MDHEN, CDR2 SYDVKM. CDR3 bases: TGTGCCAGCAGCGGTGGGCTACAGGGACCAGGTGGCAATCAGCCCCAGCATTTT. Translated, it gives CASSGGLQGPGGNQPQHF.

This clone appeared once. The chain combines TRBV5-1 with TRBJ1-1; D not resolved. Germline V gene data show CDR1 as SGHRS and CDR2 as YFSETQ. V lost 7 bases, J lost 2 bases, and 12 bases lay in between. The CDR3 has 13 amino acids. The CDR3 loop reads CASGRAENTEAFF. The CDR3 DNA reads TGCGCCAGCGGGAGAGCGGAAAACACTGAAGCTTTCTTT.

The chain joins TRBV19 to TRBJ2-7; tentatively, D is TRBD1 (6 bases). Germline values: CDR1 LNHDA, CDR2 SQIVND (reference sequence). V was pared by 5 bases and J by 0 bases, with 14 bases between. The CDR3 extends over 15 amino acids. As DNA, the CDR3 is TGTGCCAGTAGTCGTGAGTCCAGGGGCTCCTACGAGCAGTACTTC. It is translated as CASSRESRGSYEQYF.

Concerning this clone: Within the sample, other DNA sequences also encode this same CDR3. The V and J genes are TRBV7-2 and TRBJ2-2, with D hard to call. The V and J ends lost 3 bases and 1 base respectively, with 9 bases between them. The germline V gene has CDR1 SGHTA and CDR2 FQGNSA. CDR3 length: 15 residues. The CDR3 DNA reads TGTGCCAGCAGCTTGCGGACGGGGAACACCGGGGAGCTGTTTTTT. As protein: CASSLRTGNTGELFF.